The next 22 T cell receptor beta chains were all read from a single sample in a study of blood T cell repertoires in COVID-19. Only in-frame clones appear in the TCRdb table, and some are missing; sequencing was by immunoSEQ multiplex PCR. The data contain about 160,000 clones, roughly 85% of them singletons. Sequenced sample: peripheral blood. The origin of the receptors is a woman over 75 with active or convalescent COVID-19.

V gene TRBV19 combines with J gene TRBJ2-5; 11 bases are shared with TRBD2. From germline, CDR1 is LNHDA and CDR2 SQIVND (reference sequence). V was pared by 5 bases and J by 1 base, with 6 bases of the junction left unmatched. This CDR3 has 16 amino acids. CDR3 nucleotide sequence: TGTGCCAGTAGTGGTAGACTAGCGGGATCCCAAGAGACCCAGTACTTC. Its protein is CASSGRLAGSQETQYF.

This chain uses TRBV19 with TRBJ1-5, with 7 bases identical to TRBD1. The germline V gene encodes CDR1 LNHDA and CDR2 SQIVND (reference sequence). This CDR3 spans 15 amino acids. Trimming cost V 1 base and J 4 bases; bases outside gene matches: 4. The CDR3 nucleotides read TGTGCCAGTAGTATAGTGCAGACAGGGAATCAGCCCCAGCATTTT. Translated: CASSIVQTGNQPQHF.

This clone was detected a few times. CDR3 residues: CASSQVQSTDTQYF. CDR3 nucleotide sequence: TGTGCCAGCAGCCAAGTTCAAAGCACAGATACGCAGTATTTT. This sequence joins TRBV14 and TRBJ2-3; no reliable D call. The CDR3 is 14 residues long. With 1 base removed from V and 0 bases from J, the gap between germline ends came to 5 bases. Germline V gene lookup returns CDR1 SGHDN and CDR2 FVKESK.

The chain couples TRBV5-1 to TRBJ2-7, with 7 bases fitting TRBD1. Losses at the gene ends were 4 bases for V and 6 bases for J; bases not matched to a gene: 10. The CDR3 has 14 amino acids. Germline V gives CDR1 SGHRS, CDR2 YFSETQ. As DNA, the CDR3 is TGCGCCAGCAGCGACGGGACAGCCCTTGGCGAGCAGTACTTC. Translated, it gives CASSDGTALGEQYF.

Written as DNA, the CDR3 is TGCAGCGTTTACAACTACGAGCAGTACTTC. Encoded protein: CSVYNYEQYF. This sequence joins TRBV29-1 and TRBJ2-7; D is undetermined. CDR3 length: 10 amino acids. Trimming took 5 bases from V and 3 from J, leaving 5 bases between them. Germline lookup yields CDR1 SQVTM and CDR2 ANQGSEA.

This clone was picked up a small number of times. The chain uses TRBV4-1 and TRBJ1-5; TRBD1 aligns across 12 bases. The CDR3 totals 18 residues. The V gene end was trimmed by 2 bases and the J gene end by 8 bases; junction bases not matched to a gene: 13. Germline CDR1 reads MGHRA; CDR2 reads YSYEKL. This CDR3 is CASSQLPGTGGQLEPQHF. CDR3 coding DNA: TGCGCCAGCAGCCAACTTCCCGGGACAGGGGGCCAGTTAGAGCCCCAGCATTTT.

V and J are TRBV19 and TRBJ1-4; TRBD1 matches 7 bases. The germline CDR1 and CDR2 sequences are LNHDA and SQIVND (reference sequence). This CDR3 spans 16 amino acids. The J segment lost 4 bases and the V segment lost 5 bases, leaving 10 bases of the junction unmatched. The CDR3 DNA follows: TGTGCCAGTAGTTCTAGTAGGGACAGACTTAATGAAAAACTGTTTTTT. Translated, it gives CASSSSRDRLNEKLFF.

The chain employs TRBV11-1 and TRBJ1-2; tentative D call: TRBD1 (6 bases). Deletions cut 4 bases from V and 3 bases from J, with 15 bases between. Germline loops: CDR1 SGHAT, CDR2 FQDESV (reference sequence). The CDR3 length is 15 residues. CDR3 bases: TGTGCCAGCAGCTACGAGTCCGGGACATACTATGGCTACACCTTC. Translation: CASSYESGTYYGYTF.

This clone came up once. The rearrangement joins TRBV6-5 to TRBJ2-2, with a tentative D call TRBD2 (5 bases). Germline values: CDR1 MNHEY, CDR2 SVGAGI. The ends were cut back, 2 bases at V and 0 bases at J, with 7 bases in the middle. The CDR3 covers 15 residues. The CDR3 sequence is CASSYGLTNTGELFF. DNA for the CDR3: TGTGCCAGCAGTTACGGACTCACGAACACCGGGGAGCTGTTTTTT.

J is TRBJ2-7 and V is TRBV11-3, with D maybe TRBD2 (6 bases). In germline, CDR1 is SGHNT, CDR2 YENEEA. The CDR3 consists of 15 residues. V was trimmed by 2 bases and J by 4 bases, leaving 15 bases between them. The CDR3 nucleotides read TGTGCCAGCAGCTTATCCGCGGGAAAGGGGTACGAGCAGTACTTC. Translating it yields CASSLSAGKGYEQYF.

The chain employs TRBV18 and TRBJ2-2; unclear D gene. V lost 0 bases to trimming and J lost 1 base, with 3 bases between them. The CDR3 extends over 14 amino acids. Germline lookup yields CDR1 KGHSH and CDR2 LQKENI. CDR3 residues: CASSPPRNTGELFF. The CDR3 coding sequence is TGTGCCAGCTCACCACCGAGGAACACCGGGGAGCTGTTTTTT. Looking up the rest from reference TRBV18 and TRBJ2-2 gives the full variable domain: NAGVMQNPRHLVRRRGQEARLRCSPMKGHSHVYWYRQLPEEGLKFMVYLQKENIIDESGMPKERFSAEFPKEGPSILRIQQVVRGDSAAYFCASSPPRNTGELFFGEGSRLTVL.

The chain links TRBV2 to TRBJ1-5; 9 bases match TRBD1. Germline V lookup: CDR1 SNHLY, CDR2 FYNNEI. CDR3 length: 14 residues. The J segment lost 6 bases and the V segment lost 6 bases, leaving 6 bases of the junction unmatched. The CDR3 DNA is TGTGCCAGCAGGCTGGGACAGGGTCTTCAGCCCCAGCATTTT. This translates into CASRLGQGLQPQHF.

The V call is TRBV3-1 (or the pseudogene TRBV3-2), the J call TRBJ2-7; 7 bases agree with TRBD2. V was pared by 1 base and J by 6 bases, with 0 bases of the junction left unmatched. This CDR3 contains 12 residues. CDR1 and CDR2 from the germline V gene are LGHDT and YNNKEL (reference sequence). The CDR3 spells CASSQGEGEQYF. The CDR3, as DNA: TGTGCCAGCAGCCAAGGGGAGGGCGAGCAGTACTTC.

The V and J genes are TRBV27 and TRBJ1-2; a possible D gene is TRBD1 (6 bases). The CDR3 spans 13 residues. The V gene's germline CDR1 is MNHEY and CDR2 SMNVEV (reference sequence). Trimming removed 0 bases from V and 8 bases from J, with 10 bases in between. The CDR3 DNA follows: TGTGCCAGCAGTTTATCGTTAGGGGGAGGCTACACCTTC. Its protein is CASSLSLGGGYTF.

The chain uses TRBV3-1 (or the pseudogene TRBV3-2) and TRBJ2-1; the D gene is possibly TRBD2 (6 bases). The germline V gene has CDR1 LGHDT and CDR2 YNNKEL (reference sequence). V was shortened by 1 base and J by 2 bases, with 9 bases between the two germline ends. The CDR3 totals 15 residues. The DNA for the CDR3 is TGTGCCAGCAGCCAAGGGACTACAGCCTACAATGAGCAGTTCTTC. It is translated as CASSQGTTAYNEQFF.

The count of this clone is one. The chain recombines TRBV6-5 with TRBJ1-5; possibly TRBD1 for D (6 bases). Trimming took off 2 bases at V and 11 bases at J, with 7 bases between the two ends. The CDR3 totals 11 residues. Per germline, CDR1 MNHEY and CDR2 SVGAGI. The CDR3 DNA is TGTGCCAGCAGTTACGAGGGGGCCCAGCATTTT. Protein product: CASSYEGAQHF.

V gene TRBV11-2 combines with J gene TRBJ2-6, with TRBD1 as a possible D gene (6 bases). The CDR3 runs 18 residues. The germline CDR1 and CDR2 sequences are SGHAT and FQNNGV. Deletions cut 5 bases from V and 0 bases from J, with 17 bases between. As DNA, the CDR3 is TGTGCCAGCAGCCAAAGGGTGGCAGGGGCCTCTGGGGCCAACGTCCTGACTTTC. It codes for CASSQRVAGASGANVLTF.

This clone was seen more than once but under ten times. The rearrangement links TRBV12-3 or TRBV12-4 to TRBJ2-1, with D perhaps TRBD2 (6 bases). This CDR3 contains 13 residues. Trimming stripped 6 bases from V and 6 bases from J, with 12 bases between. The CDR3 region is CASSGRPRNEQFF. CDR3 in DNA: TGTGCCAGCAGCGGGAGACCCCGCAATGAGCAGTTCTTC.

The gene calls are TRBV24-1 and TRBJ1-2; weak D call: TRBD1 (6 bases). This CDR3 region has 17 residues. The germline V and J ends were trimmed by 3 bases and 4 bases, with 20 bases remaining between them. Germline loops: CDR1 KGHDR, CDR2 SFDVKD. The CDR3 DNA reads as TGTGCCACCAGTGATCCGGGCGCAGGACAGAACCTCTATGGCTACACCTTC. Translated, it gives CATSDPGAGQNLYGYTF.

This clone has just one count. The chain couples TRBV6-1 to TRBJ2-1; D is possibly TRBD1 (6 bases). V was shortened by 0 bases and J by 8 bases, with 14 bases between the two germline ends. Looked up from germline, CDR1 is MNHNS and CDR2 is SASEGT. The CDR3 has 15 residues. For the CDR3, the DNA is TGTGCCAGCAGTGAAGCTATAGGGGGAATCTATGAGCAGTTCTTC. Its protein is CASSEAIGGIYEQFF.

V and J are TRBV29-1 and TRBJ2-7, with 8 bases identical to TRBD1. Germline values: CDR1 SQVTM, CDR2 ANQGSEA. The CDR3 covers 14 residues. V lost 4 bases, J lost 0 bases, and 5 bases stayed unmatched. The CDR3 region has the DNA TGCAGCGTTGGCCGGGACAGGAGCTCCTACGAGCAGTACTTC. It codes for CSVGRDRSSYEQYF.

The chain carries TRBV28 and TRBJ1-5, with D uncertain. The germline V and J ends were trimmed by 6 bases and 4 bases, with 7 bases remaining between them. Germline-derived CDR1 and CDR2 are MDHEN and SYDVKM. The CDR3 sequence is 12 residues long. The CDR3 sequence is CASREENQPQHF. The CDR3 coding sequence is TGTGCCAGCAGGGAGGAAAATCAGCCCCAGCATTTT.